The clone carrying this T cell receptor (beta chain) was counted at least ten times. Its antigen is not identified. TCRdb reprocessed the reads with MiXCR, giving one entry per CDR3 protein. In the table there are over 250,000 distinct CDR3 sequences, under 25% of which are singletons. The sample comes from a study of T cell repertoires in cytomegalovirus infection. For the study at large: Public TCR beta signature analysis indicated the presence of both CMV infection and matching HLA type. Findings of the study overall: Within the response measured ex vivo, HLA-C-restricted CMV-specific TCR beta clonotypes were dominant. Totalled public TCR beta family frequency picked out people who carried CMV plus the relevant HLA.

The receptor was derived from a human donor in good health (CMV status not recorded). Some clones in this sample may be carry-over from other donors' samples. Here the sequenced sample was cultured PBMCs, taken from culture after CMV antigen stimulation.

CDR3 DNA: TGTGCCAGCAGTGAAGGAGGAGGGGCCAATCAGCCCCAGCATTTT. Translation: CASSEGGGANQPQHF. The chain has TRBV6-1 and TRBJ1-5; perhaps TRBD1 as D (5 bases). Trimming stripped 1 base from V and 3 bases from J, with 10 bases between. This CDR3 is 15 amino acids long. The germline V gene encodes CDR1 MNHNS and CDR2 SASEGT.